This TCR beta chain was sequenced during a study of beta chain features in type 1 diabetes. Findings of the study overall: With patients and controls alike, PCR might favor shorter templates to an equal degree. The study left unresolved whether HLA type influences TCRB rearrangement. Shortening of TCRB CDR3s, moderate but significant, appeared in all four CD4+ subsets of Type 1 diabetes patients.

cDNA synthesis used the whole RNA isolate, giving expressed TCRB sequences. Assay used: immunoSEQ multiplex PCR; TCRdb lists only in-frame clones, some missing. The table shows approximately 150,000 clones, with more than 10% occurring only once. A heparinised blood draw that averaged roughly 120 mL was obtained once from each donor. This CDR3 is 14 amino acids long. Trimming took off 2 bases at V and 4 bases at J, with 11 bases between the two ends. Per the germline V gene, CDR1 is SGHAT and CDR2 is FQDESV (reference sequence). A note on this clone: Its antigen is not known.

What was sequenced was central memory CD4+ T cells from blood. This rearrangement joins TRBV11-1 to TRBJ1-1; D perhaps matches TRBD1 (6 bases). This sequence was found in a man in his late teens or twenties with type 1 diabetes. The chain's CDR3 is CASSLRGAFTEAFF. The CDR3 coding sequence is TGTGCCAGCAGCTTACGGGGGGCCTTCACTGAAGCTTTCTTT.